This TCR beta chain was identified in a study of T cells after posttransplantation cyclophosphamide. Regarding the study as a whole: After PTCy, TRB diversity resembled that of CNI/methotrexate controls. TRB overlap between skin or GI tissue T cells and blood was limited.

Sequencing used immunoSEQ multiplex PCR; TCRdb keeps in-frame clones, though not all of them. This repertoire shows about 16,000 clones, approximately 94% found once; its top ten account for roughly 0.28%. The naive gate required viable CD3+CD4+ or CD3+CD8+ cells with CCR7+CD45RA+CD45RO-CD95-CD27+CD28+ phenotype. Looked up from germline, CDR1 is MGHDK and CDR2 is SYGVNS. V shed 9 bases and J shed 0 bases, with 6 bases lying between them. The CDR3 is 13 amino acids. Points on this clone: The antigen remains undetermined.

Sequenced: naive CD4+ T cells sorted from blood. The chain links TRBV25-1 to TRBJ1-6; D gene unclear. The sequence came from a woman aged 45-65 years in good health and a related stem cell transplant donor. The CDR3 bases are TGTGCCAGTTCCCGCTCCTATAATTCACCCCTCCACTTT. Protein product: CASSRSYNSPLHF.